This T cell receptor beta chain was captured in a study of T cell changes during pregnancy in multiple sclerosis. Method: immunoSEQ multiplex PCR; TCRdb's copy keeps in-frame clones and lacks some. This table has approximately 44,000 clones, 80% to 95% appearing once. Germline V gives CDR1 SGHNT, CDR2 YYREEE (reference sequence). The CDR3 is 15 amino acids. With 1 base removed from V and 2 bases from J, the gap between germline ends came to 9 bases. The receptor comes from a female donor with multiple sclerosis, enrolled in a pregnancy study. The sample in question was CD4+ T cells from peripheral blood mononuclear cells, obtained in the third trimester of pregnancy. The chain is built from TRBV5-4 and TRBJ2-2; D is unresolved. The CDR3 DNA reads TGTGCCAGCAGCTTGCCTATCGCTAACACCGGGGAGCTGTTTTTT. This gives the protein CASSLPIANTGELFF.